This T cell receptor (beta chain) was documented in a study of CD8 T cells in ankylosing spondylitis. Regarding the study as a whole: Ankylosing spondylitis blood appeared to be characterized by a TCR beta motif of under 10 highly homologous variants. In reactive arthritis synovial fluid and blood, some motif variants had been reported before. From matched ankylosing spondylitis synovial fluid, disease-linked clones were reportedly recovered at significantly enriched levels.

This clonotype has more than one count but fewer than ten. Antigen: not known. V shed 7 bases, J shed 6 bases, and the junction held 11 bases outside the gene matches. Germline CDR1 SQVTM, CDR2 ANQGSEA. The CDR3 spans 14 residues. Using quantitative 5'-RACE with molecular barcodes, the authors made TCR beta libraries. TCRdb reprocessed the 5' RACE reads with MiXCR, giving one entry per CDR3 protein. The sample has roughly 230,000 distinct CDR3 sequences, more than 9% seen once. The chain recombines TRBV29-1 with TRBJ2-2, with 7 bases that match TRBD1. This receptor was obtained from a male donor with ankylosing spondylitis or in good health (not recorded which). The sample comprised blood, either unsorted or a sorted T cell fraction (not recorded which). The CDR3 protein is CSAYRGEGPGELFF. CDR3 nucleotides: TGCAGCGCCTACAGGGGCGAGGGCCCCGGGGAGCTGTTTTTT.